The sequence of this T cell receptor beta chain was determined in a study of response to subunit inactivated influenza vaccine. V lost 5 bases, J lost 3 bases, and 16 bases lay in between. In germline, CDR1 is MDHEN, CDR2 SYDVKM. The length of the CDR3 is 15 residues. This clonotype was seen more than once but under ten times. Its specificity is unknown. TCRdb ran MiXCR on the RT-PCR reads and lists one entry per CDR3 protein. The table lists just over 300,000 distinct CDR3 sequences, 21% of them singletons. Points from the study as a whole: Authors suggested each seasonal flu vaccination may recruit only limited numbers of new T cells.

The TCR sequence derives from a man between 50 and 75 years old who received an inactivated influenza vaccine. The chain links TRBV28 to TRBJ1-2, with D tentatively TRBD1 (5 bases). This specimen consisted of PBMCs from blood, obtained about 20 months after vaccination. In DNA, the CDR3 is TGTGCCAGCAGTGATCCCGGGGGTCTGGACTATGGCTACACCTTC. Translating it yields CASSDPGGLDYGYTF.